This TCR beta chain was recovered during a study of EBV T-cell therapy then PD-1 blockade in nasopharyngeal carcinoma. The CDR3 consists of 15 residues. Germline CDR1 and CDR2: MDHEN and SYDVKM. The ends lost 5 bases at V and 5 bases at J; junction bases unmatched: 10. Points on this clone: The antigen is not known.

TCRdb's copy holds only in-frame clones and misses some; the assay was immunoSEQ multiplex PCR. The sample lists tens of thousands of clones; around 84% were seen once. This sample's time point: 266 days after commencement of treatment, after nivolumab therapy. Treatment denoted: AdE1-LMPpoly-expanded autologous EBV-specific T-cell therapy followed by anti-PD-1 nivolumab. V and J are TRBV28 and TRBJ2-7, with 9 bases identical to TRBD1. This TCR was sampled from a middle-aged man with nasopharyngeal carcinoma. This specimen was CD8+ T cells from blood, taken around day 250 from a patient whose treatment included autologous EBV-specific T cells and nivolumab. Written as DNA, the CDR3 is TGTGCCAGCAGTGCCCGGGACAGGGTTACCCACGAGCAGTACTTC. Translation gives CASSARDRVTHEQYF.